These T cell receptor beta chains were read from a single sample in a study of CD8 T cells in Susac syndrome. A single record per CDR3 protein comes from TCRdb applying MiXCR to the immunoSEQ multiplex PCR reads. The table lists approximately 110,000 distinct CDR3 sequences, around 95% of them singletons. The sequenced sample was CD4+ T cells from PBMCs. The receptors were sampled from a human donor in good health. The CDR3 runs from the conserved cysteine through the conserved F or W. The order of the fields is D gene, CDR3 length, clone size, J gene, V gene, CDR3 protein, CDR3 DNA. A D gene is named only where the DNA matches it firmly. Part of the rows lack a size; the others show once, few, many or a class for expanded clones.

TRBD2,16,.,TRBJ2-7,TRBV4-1,CASSQEGAGVTGEQYF,TGCGCCAGCAGCCAAGAAGGAGCGGGAGTAACCGGCGAGCAGTACTTC
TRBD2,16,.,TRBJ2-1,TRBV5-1,CASSLESGRARNEQFF,TGCGCCAGCAGCTTGGAGAGCGGGAGGGCCCGAAATGAGCAGTTCTTC
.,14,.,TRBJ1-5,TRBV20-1,CSARRGPSNQPQHF,TGCAGTGCTAGACGGGGACCTAGCAATCAGCCCCAGCATTTT
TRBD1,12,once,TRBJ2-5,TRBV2,CASRDSGETQYF,TGTGCCAGCCGGGACAGCGGAGAGACCCAGTACTTC
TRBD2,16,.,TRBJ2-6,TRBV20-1,CSARLSGSSGANVLTF,TGCAGTGCCCGACTGAGCGGGAGCTCTGGGGCCAACGTCCTGACTTTC
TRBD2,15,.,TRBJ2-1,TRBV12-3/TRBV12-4,CASTQGSGGYNEQFF,TGTGCCAGCACCCAAGGTAGCGGGGGATACAATGAGCAGTTCTTC
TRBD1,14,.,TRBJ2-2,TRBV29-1,CSVARDRATGELFF,TGCAGCGTTGCGAGGGACAGGGCTACCGGGGAGCTGTTTTTT
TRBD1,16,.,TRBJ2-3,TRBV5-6,CASTMMGQAVVDTQYF,TGTGCCAGCACCATGATGGGACAGGCCGTGGTAGATACGCAGTATTTT
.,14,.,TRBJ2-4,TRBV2,CASSVNRAANIQYF,TGTGCCAGCAGTGTGAACCGAGCGGCAAACATTCAGTACTTC
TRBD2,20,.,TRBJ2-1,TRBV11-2,CASSSIGGALAGGPYNEQFF,TGTGCCAGCAGCTCCATAGGAGGGGCTCTAGCGGGAGGACCCTACAATGAGCAGTTCTTC
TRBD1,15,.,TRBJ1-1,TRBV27,CASSPKGQRNTEAFF,TGTGCCAGCAGTCCTAAGGGACAGAGGAACACTGAAGCTTTCTTT
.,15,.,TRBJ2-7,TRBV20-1,CSARDGNGLTYEQYF,TGCAGTGCTAGAGATGGCAACGGGTTGACCTACGAGCAGTACTTC
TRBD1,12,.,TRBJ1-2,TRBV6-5,CASTGGDYGYTF,TGTGCCAGCACAGGGGGCGATTATGGCTACACCTTC
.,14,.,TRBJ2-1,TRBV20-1,CSASERTSYNEQFF,TGCAGTGCTAGTGAGCGTACCTCCTACAATGAGCAGTTCTTC
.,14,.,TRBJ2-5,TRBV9,CASSVRPVPETQYF,TGTGCCAGCAGCGTACGCCCAGTCCCGGAGACCCAGTACTTC
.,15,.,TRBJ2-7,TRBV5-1,CASSWTSGGTYEQYF,TGCGCCAGCAGCTGGACCTCTGGGGGGACCTACGAGCAGTACTTC
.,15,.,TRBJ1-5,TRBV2,CASVSAEYSNQPQHF,TGTGCCAGCGTCTCGGCAGAATATAGCAATCAGCCCCAGCATTTT
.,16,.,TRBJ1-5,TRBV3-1,CASSPGSGDLNQPQHF,TGTGCCAGCAGCCCGGGCAGCGGGGACCTTAATCAGCCCCAGCATTTT
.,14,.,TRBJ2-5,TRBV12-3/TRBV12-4,CASRKPGYQETQYF,TGTGCCAGCAGAAAACCGGGCTACCAAGAGACCCAGTACTTC
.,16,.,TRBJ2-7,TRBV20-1,CSARSPPSQGLNEQYF,TGCAGTGCCCGGTCCCCCCCTTCGCAGGGGCTCAACGAGCAGTACTTC
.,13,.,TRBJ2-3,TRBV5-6,CASSRRVTDTQYF,TGTGCCAGCAGCCGACGGGTCACAGATACGCAGTATTTT
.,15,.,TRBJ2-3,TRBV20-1,CSARDPREGTDTQYF,TGCAGTGCTAGAGATCCCCGGGAAGGCACAGATACGCAGTATTTT
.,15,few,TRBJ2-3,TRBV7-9,CASSLDRGGTDTQYF,TGTGCCAGCAGCTTAGATCGCGGGGGCACAGATACGCAGTATTTT
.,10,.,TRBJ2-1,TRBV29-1,CSVARGEQFF,TGCAGCGTCGCCCGCGGTGAGCAGTTCTTC
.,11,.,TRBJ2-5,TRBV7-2,CASSASETQYF,TGTGCCAGCAGCGCCTCAGAGACCCAGTACTTC
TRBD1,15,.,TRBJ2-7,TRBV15,CATSRALTGGYEQYF,TGTGCCACCAGCAGAGCATTGACAGGGGGCTACGAGCAGTACTTC
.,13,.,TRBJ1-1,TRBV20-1,CSATEAAEQQAFF,TGCAGTGCTACCGAGGCGGCCGAACAACAAGCTTTCTTT
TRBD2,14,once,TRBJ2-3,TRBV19,CASSTAGVADTQYF,TGTGCCAGTAGTACGGCGGGAGTTGCAGATACGCAGTATTTT
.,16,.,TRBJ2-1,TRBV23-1,CASSQSGWDPRYEQFF,TGCGCCAGCAGTCAATCGGGGTGGGACCCTAGGTATGAGCAGTTCTTC
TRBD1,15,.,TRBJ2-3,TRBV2,CASRQQGASTDTQYF,TGTGCCAGCAGGCAACAGGGGGCTAGCACAGATACGCAGTATTTT
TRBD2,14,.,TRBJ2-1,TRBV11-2,CASSFSPSGREQFF,TGTGCCAGCAGCTTCTCCCCTAGCGGGCGGGAGCAGTTCTTC
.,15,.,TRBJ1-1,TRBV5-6,CASSETWVMNTEAFF,TGTGCCAGCAGCGAGACCTGGGTGATGAACACTGAAGCTTTCTTT
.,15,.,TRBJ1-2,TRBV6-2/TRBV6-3,CASSSGDGRSMGYTF,TGTGCCAGCAGTAGCGGCGACGGACGCTCTATGGGCTACACCTTC
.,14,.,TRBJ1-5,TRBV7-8,CASSLGASNQPQHF,TGTGCCAGCAGCTTAGGGGCTTCCAATCAGCCCCAGCATTTT
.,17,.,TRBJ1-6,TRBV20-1,CSARPGGPSSYNSPLHF,TGCAGTGCCCGTCCCGGGGGCCCAAGCTCCTATAATTCACCCCTCCACTTT
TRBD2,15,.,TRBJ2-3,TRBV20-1,CSASKAGGPTDTQYF,TGCAGTGCTAGTAAGGCGGGAGGACCCACAGATACGCAGTATTTT
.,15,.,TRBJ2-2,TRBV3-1,CASSQVMDGAGELFF,TGTGCCAGCAGCCAAGTTATGGATGGGGCCGGGGAGCTGTTTTTT
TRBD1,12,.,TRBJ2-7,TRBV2,CASRQTGEVQYF,TGTGCCAGCAGGCAAACAGGGGAAGTGCAGTACTTC
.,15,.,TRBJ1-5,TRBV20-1,CSARLPGGSNQPQHF,TGCAGTGCTAGGTTGCCGGGGGGTAGCAATCAGCCCCAGCATTTT
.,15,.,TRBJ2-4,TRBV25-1,CASSEYKATKNIQYF,TGTGCCAGCAGTGAATACAAGGCTACCAAAAACATTCAGTACTTC
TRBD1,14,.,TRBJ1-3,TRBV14,CASSQTGARNTIYF,TGTGCCAGCAGCCAGACAGGGGCCCGAAACACCATATATTTT
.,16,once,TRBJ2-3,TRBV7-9,CASSIRTLRSTDTQYF,TGTGCCAGCAGCATTAGGACCCTCAGGAGCACAGATACGCAGTATTTT
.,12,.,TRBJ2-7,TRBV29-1,CSVVLGGYEQYF,TGCAGCGTTGTGCTCGGGGGTTACGAGCAGTACTTC
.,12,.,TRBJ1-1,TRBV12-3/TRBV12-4,CASRNPGSEAFF,TGTGCCAGCAGAAACCCGGGAAGTGAAGCTTTCTTT
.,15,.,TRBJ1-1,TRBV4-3,CASSRGRVGGTEAFF,TGCGCCAGCAGCCGGGGGCGGGTTGGTGGCACTGAAGCTTTCTTT
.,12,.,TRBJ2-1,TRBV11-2,CASSLEVGEQFF,TGTGCCAGCAGCTTAGAGGTGGGTGAGCAGTTCTTC
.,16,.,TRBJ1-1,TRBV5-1,CASRNPKSTAHTEAFF,TGCGCCAGCAGGAACCCAAAATCAACGGCCCACACTGAAGCTTTCTTT
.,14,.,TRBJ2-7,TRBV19,CASSIRGQSYEQYF,TGTGCCAGTAGTATACGGGGGCAATCCTACGAGCAGTACTTC
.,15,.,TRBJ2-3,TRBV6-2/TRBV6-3,CASSYSAGRTDTQYF,TGTGCCAGCAGTTACTCGGCGGGACGCACAGATACGCAGTATTTT
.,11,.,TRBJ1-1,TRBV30,CAWSVRSEAFF,TGTGCCTGGAGTGTAAGGTCTGAAGCTTTCTTT
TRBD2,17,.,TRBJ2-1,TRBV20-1,CSARRREGHWSYNEQFF,TGCAGTGCTAGACGGCGGGAGGGCCATTGGTCCTACAATGAGCAGTTCTTC
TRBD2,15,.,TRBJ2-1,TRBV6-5,CASSDLAGGPNEQFF,TGTGCCAGCAGCGATCTAGCGGGAGGGCCGAATGAGCAGTTCTTC
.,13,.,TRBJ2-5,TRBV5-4,CASSFSPQETQYF,TGTGCCAGCAGCTTCTCACCCCAAGAGACCCAGTACTTC
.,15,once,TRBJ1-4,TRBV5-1,CASSSLGLVGEKLFF,TGCGCCAGCAGCTCCCTCGGGCTGGTGGGTGAAAAACTGTTTTTT